These T cell receptor beta chains were read from a single sample in a study of blood T cell repertoires in COVID-19. The protocol was immunoSEQ multiplex PCR, while the TCRdb copy is restricted to in-frame clones and leaves out a portion. The table records roughly 150,000 clones, approximately 85% of them present only once. Sequenced sample: peripheral blood. The source is a woman at least 80 years old with acute or convalescent COVID-19. Both conserved end residues are trimmed from each CDR3.

j_call: TRBJ1-2; v_call: TRBV30; cdr3_aa: AWSPSRWGDGYT
j_call: TRBJ2-7; v_call: TRBV10-3; cdr3_aa: AISPSYEQY
j_call: TRBJ1-2; v_call: TRBV28; cdr3_aa: ASSLTQGAVFYGYT
j_call: TRBJ2-5; v_call: TRBV5-1; cdr3_aa: ASSPTTGTPQETQY
j_call: TRBJ1-3; v_call: TRBV3-1/TRBV3-2; cdr3_aa: ASSNLDTRNTIY
j_call: TRBJ2-7; v_call: TRBV7-2; cdr3_aa: ASSSIRGGSYEQY
j_call: TRBJ1-2; v_call: TRBV4-2; cdr3_aa: ASSQVAANYGYT
j_call: TRBJ2-1; v_call: TRBV15; cdr3_aa: ATSRDSRNEQF
j_call: TRBJ2-7; v_call: TRBV6-5; cdr3_aa: ASSYSILAGARQY
j_call: TRBJ1-4; v_call: TRBV5-1; cdr3_aa: ASSRDSNEKLF
j_call: TRBJ2-5; v_call: TRBV5-1; cdr3_aa: ASSSTSGSRETQY
j_call: TRBJ2-1; v_call: TRBV5-6; cdr3_aa: ASSLVDSYNEQF
j_call: TRBJ2-7; v_call: TRBV28; cdr3_aa: AIASGSTYEQY
j_call: TRBJ2-7; v_call: TRBV30; cdr3_aa: AWTTDGSAYEQY
j_call: TRBJ2-1; v_call: TRBV18; cdr3_aa: ASSPSGNNEQF
j_call: TRBJ2-7; v_call: TRBV5-1; cdr3_aa: ASSLSSGRFFYEQY
j_call: TRBJ2-5; v_call: TRBV5-8; cdr3_aa: ASSPILAGKGETQY
j_call: TRBJ1-5; v_call: TRBV6-1; cdr3_aa: ASSEAPSGPQH
j_call: TRBJ1-2; v_call: TRBV29-1; cdr3_aa: SVEVGGGYGYT
j_call: TRBJ2-7; v_call: TRBV27; cdr3_aa: ASRPTGFPYEQY
j_call: TRBJ2-3; v_call: TRBV4-1; cdr3_aa: ASSQGTLRGLAGGTDTQY
j_call: TRBJ1-2; v_call: TRBV6-5; cdr3_aa: ASSYGGLWGYT
j_call: TRBJ2-3; v_call: TRBV5-1; cdr3_aa: ASSLWASTDTQY
j_call: TRBJ2-3; v_call: TRBV28; cdr3_aa: ASSLSARASGIPDTQY
j_call: TRBJ2-1; v_call: TRBV5-4; cdr3_aa: ASSEAGGRYEQF
j_call: TRBJ2-1; v_call: TRBV3-1/TRBV3-2; cdr3_aa: ASSQDSRYNEQF